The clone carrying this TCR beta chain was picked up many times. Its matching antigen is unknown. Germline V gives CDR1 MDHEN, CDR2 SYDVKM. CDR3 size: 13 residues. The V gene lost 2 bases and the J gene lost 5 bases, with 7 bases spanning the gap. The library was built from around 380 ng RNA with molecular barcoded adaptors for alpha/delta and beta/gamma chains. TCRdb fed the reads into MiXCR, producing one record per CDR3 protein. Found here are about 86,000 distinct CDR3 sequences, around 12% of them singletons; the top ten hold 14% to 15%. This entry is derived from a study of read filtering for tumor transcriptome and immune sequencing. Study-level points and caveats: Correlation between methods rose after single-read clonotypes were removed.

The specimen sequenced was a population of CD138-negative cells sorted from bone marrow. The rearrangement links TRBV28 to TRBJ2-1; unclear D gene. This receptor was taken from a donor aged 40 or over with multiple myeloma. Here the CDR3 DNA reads TGTGCCAGCAGTTTAAACAGTCACAATGAGCAGTTCTTC. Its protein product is CASSLNSHNEQFF.